This T cell receptor beta chain was captured by sequencing in a study of blood T cell repertoires in COVID-19. This CDR3 has 15 amino acids. Germline CDR1 and CDR2: MNHNY and SVGAGI (reference sequence). J lost 6 bases, V lost 4 bases, and 8 bases had no gene match. The authors' processing: Amplifying reference gene primers gave estimates of nucleated cell counts. Here immunoSEQ multiplex PCR was the method, and the copy in TCRdb shows in-frame clones only, minus some. Clone size and V and J calls were adopted from that table, with D and trimming inferred from the DNA. The sample lists around 150,000 clones, about 92% occurring once.

Sequencing input: peripheral blood. V is TRBV6-6 and J is TRBJ2-5; 10 positions agree with TRBD2. This TCR was sampled from a man between 60 and 75 years old with active or convalescent COVID-19. The chain's CDR3 is CASSSPGLAMQTQYF. CDR3 in DNA: TGTGCCAGCAGTTCCCCGGGACTAGCGATGCAGACCCAGTACTTC.